This T cell receptor (beta chain) appears in the sequencing data of a study of T cells after yellow fever vaccination. Regarding the study as a whole: CD4 and CD8 compartments shared a small share of clonotypes.

The germline CDR1 and CDR2 sequences are SGHVS and FQNEAQ. The ends were cut back, 5 bases at V and 6 bases at J, with 25 bases in the middle. The CDR3 sequence is 17 residues long. A few counts support this clonotype. Its target is unknown. For TCR, cDNA came from 5'RACE template switching, which added a universal primer site and UMIs. TCRdb re-called the 5' RACE reads with MiXCR, one entry per CDR3 protein. The sample contains some 300,000 distinct CDR3 sequences, about 10% of which appear only once. The chain combines TRBV7-8 with TRBJ1-2; D is perhaps TRBD1 (5 bases). The sequencing used CD4+ T cells sorted from PBMCs, collected 45 days after the yellow fever booster vaccination. The origin of this receptor is a man between 18 and 35 years old who received the YFV17D yellow fever vaccine. The CDR3: CASSSNNLRQGRHGYTF. CDR3 DNA sequence: TGTGCCAGCAGCAGTAATAACCTGAGGCAGGGCCGGCATGGCTACACCTTC.